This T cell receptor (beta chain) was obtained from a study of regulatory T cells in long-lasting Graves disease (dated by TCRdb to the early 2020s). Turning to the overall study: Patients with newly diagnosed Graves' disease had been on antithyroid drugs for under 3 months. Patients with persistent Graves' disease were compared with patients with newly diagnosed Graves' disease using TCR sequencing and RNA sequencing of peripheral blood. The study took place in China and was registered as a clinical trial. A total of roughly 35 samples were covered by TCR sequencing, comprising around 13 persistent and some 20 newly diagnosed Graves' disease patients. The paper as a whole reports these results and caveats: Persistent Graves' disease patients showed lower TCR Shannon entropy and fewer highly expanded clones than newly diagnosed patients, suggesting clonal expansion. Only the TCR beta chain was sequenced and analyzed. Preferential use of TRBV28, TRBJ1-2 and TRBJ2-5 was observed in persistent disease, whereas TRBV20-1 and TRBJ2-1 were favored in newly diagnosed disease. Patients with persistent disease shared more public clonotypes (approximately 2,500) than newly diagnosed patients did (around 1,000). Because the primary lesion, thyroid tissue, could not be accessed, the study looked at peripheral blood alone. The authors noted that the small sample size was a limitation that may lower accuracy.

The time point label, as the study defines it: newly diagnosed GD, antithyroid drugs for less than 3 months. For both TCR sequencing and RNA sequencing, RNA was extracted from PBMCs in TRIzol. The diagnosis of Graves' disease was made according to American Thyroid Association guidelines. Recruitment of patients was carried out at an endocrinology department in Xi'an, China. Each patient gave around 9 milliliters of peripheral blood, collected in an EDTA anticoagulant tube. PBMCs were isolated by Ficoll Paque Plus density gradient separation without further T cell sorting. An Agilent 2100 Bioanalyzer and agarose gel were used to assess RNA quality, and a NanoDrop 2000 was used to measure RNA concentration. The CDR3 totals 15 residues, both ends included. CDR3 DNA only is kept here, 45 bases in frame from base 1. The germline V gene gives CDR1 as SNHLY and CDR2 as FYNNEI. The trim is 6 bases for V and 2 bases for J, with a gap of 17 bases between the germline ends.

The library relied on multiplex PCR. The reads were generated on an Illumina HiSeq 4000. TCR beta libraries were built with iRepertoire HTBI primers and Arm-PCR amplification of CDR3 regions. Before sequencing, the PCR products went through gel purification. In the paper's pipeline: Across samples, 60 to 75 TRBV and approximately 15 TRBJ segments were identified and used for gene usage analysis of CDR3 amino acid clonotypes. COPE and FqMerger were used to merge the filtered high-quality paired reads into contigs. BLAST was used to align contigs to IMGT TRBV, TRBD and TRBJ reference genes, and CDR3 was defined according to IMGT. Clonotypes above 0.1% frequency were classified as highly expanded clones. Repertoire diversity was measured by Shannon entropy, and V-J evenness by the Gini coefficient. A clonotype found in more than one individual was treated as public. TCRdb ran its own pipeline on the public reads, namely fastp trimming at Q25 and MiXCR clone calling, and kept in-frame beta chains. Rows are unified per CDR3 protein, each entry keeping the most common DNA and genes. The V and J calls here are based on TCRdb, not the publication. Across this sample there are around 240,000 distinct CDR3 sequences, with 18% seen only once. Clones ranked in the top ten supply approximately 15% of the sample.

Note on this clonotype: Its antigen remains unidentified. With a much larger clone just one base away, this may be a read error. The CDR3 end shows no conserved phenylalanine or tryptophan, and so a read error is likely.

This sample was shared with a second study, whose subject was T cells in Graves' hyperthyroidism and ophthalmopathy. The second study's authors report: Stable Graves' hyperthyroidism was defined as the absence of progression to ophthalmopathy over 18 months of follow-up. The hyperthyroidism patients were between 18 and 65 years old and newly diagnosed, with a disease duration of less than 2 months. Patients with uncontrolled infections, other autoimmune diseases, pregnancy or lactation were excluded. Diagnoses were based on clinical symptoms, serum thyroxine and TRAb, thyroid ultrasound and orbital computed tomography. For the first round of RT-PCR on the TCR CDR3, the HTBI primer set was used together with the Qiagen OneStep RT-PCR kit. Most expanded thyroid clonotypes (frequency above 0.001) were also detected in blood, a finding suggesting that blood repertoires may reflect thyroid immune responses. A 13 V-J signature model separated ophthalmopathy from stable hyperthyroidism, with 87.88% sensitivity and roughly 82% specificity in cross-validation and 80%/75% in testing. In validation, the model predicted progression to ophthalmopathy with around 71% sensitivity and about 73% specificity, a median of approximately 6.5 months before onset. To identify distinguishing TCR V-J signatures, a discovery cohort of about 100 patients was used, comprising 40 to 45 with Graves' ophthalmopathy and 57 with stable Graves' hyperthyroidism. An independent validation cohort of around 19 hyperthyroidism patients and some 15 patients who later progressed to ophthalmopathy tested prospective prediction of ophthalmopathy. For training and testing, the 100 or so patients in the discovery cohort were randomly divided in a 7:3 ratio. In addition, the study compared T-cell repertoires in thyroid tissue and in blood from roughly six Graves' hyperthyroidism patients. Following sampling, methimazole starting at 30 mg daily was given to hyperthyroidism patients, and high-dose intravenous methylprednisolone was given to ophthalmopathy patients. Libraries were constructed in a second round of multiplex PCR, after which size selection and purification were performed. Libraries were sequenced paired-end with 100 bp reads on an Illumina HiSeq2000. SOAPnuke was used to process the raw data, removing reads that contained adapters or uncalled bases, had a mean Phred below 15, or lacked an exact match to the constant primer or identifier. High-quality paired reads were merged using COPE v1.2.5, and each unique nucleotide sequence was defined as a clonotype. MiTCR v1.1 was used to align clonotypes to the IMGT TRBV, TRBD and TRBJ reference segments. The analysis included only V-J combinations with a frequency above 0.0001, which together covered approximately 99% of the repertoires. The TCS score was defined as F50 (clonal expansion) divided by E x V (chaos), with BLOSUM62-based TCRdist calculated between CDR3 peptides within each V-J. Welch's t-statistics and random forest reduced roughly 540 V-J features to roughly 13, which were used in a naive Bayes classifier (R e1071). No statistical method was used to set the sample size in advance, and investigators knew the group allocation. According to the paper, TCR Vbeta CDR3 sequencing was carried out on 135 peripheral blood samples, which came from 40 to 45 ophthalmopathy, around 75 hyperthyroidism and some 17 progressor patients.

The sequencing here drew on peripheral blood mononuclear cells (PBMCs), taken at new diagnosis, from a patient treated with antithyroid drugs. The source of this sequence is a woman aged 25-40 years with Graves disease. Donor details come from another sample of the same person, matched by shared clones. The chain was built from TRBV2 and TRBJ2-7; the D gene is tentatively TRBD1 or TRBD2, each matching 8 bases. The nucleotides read TGTGCCAGCAGGGTAACAGGGGGACTAGCCTACGAGCAGTACCTC. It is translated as CASRVTGGLAYEQYL.